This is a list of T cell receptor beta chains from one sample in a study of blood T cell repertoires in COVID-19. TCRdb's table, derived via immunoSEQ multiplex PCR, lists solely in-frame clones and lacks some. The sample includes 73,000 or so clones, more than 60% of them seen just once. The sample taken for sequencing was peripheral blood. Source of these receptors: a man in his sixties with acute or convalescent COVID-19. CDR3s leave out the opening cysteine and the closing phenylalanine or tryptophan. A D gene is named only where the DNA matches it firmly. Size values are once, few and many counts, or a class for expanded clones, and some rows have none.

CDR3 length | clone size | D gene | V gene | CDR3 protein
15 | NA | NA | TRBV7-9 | ASSPSGLRSSYNEQF
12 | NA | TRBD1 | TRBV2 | ASSKGTGTDTQY
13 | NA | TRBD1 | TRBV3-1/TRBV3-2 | ASSQPTGWGEKLF
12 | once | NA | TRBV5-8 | ASTLPGSNEKLF
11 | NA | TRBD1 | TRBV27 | ASSGDRAEKLF
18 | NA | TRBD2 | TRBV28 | ASSSPLAGGDPPYYNEQF
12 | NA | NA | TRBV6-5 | ASYFGTANEKLF
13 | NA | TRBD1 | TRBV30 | AWSAGQGASGTQY
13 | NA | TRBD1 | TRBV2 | ASSESFQGGTEAF
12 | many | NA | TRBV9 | ASSVQEGGNTQY
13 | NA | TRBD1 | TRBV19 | ASSQTGGYNSPLH
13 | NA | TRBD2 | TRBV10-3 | AIRAGLAGGETQY
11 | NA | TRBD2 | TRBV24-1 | ATSGGGPETQY
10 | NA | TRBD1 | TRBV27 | ASGGQGPEQY
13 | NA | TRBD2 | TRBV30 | AWGTSSGSMETQY
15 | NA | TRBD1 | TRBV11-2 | ASSLVGFGTGSYEQY
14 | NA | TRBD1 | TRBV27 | ASSTTGGAGANVLT
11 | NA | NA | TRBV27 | ASSSPLNYEQF
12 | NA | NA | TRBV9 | ASSVGVNTGELF
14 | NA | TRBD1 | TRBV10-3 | ATEPKQGVKGNTIY
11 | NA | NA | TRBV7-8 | ASSFGQRETQY
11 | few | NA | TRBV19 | ASSLGGQETQY
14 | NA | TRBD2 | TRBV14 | ASSQEGAGGHNEQF
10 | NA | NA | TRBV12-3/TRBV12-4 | ASSLVQGRLF
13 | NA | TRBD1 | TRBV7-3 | ASSLGTGEKETQY
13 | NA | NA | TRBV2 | ASSGGRRSRTEAF
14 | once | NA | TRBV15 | ATSRATGTGANVLT
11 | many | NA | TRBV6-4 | ASSARHGNTIY
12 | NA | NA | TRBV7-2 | ASSLGGVGGELF
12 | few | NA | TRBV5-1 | ASSLEGGDAEAF
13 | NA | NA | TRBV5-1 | ASSEGHLMNTEAF
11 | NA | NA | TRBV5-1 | ASSVGGSYEQY
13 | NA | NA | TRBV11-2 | ASSLDSSGANVLT
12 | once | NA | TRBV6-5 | ASSYSPGSYGYT
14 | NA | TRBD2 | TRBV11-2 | ASSLTTSGSIYTQY
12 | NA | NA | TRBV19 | ASSIVGRETEAF
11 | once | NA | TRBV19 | ASKDTGNTEAF
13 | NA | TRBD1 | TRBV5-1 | ASSISQGAGETQY
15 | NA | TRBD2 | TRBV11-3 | ASSFLGTSGSTDTQY
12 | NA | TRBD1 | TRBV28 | ASGSWDRAYGYT
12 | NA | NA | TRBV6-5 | ASSPSGWNSPLH
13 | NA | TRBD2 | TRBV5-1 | ASSTSGGDSDTQY
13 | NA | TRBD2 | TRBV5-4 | ASSFSLAEQETQY
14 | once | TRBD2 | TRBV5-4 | ASSQGLAGETGELF
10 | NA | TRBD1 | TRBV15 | AKTGANTEAF
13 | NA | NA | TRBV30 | AWIDKQGRNTEAF